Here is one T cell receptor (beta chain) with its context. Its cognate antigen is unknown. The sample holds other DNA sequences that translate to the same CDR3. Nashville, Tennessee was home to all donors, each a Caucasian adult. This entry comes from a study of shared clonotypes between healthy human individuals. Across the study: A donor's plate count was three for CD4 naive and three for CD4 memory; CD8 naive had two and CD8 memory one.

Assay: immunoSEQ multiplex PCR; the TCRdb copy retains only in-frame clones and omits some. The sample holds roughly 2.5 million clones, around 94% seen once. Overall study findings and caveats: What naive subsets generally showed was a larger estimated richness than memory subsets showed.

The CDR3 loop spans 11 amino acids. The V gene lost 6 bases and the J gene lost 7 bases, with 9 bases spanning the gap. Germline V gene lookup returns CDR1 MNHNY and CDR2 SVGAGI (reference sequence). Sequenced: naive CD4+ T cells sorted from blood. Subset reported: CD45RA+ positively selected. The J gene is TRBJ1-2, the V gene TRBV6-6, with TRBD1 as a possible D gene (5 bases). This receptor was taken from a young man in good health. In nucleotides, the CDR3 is TGTGCCAGCAGCCGGGACGGTGGCTACACCTTC. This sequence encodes CASSRDGGYTF.